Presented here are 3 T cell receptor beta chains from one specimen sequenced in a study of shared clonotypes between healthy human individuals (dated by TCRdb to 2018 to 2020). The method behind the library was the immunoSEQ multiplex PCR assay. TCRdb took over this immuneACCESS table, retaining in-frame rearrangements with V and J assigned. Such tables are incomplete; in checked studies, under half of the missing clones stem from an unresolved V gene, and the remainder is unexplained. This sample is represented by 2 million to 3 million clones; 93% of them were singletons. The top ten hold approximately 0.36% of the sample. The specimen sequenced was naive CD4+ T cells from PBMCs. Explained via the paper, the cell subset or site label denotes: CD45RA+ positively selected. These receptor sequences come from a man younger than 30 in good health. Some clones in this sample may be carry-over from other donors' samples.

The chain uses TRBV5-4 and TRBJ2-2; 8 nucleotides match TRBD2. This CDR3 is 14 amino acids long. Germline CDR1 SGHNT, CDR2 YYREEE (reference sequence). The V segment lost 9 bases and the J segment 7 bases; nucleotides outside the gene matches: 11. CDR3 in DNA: TGTGCCACCAAAAGCGGGAGCTGGGGCGGGGAGCTGTTTTTT. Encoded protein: CATKSGSWGGELFF.

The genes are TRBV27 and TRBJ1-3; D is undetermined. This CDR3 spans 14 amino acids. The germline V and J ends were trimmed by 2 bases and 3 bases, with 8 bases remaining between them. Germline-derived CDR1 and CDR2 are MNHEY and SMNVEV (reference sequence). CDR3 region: CASSLGIYGNTIYF. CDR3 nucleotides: TGTGCCAGCAGTTTAGGTATTTATGGAAACACCATATATTTT.

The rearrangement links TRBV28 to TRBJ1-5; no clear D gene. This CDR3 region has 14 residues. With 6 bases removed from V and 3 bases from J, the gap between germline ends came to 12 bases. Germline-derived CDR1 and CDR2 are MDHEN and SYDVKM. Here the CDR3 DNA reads TGTGCCAGCAGAGATCCCCGGATCAATCAGCCCCAGCATTTT. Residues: CASRDPRINQPQHF. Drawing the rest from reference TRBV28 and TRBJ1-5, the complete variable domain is DVKVTQSSRYLVKRTGEKVFLECVQDMDHENMFWYRQDPGLGLRLIYFSYDVKMKEKGDIPEGYSVSREKKERFSLILESASTNQTSMYLCASRDPRINQPQHFGDGTRLSIL.